This T cell receptor beta chain stems from a study of T cell repertoires in cytomegalovirus infection. As for the study in general: Public TCR beta signatures were indicative of both CMV infection and a matching HLA type. Broader study findings: Carriers of CMV plus the relevant HLA were identified by cumulative public TCR beta family frequency.

The CDR3 covers 15 residues. The germline CDR1 and CDR2 sequences are DFQATT and SNEGSKA (reference sequence). V trimming: 0 bases; J trimming: 1 base; junction bases outside the gene matches: 3. This clonotype was observed at least ten times. The antigen is not known. From the reads, TCRdb called clonotypes with MiXCR, one entry per CDR3 protein. This sample has some 180,000 distinct CDR3 sequences, with less than 9.5% found just once. The chain is built from TRBV20-1 and TRBJ1-1; 9 bases fit TRBD1. Input material: PBMCs. This TCR came from a human donor in good health (CMV status not recorded). Some clones in this sample may be carry-over from other donors' samples. CDR3 DNA: TGCAGTGCTAGAGATACGGGACAGGGGAACACTGAAGCTTTCTTT. This gives the protein CSARDTGQGNTEAFF.